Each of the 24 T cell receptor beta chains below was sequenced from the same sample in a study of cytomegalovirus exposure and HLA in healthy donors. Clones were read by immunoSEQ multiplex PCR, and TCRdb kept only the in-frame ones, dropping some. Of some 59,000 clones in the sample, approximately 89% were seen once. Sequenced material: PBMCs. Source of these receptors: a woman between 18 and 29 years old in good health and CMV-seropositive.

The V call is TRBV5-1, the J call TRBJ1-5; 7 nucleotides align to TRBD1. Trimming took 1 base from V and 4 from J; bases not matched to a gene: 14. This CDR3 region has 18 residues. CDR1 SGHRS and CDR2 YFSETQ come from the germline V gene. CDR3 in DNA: TGCGCCAGCAGCTTGCCCGGACAGGTGGGGGAATCGAATCAGCCCCAGCATTTT. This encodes CASSLPGQVGESNQPQHF.

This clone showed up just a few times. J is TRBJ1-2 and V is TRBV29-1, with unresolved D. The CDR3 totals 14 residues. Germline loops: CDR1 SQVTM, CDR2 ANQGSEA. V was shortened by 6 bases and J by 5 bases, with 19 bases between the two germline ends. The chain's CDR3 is CSVDVDSAGYGYTF. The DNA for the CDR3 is TGCAGCGTCGACGTAGACTCCGCGGGATATGGCTACACCTTC. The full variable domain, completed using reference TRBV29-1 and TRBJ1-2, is SAVISQKPSRDICQRGTSLTIQCQVDSQVTMMFWYRQQPGQSLTLIATANQGSEATYESGFVIDKFPISRPNLTFSTLTVSNMSPEDSSIYLCSVDVDSAGYGYTFGSGTRLTVV.

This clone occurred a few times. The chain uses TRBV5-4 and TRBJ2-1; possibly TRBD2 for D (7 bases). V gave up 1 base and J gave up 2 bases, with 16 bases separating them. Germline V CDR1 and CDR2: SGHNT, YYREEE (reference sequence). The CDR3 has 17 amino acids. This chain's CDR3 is CASSLSAGASPYNEQFF. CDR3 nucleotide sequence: TGTGCCAGCAGCTTGTCGGCGGGGGCCTCGCCCTACAATGAGCAGTTCTTC.

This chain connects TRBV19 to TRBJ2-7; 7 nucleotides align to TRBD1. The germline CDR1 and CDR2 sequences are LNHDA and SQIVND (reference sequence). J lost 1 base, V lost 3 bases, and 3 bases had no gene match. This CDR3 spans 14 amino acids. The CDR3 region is CASSIGGQSYEQYF. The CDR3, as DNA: TGTGCCAGTAGTATTGGGGGACAGTCCTACGAGCAGTACTTC.

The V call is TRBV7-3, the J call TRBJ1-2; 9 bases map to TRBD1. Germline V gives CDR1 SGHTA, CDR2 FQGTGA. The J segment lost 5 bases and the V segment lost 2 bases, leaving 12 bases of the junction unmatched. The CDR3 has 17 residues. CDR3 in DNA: TGTGCCAGCAGCTTAGACCCCGACAGGGGGGAAAGATATGGCTACACCTTC. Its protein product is CASSLDPDRGERYGYTF. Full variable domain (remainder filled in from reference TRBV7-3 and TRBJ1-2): GAGVSQTPSNKVTEKGKYVELRCDPISGHTALYWYRQSLGQGPEFLIYFQGTGAADDSGLPNDRFFAVRPEGSVSTLKIQRTERGDSAVYLCASSLDPDRGERYGYTFGSGTRLTVV.

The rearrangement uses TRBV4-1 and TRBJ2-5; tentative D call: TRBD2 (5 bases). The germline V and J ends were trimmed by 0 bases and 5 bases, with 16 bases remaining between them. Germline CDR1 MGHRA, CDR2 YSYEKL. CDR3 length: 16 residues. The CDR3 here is CASSQDSASRRETQYF. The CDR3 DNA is TGCGCCAGCAGCCAAGATTCGGCTAGCCGAAGGGAGACCCAGTACTTC.

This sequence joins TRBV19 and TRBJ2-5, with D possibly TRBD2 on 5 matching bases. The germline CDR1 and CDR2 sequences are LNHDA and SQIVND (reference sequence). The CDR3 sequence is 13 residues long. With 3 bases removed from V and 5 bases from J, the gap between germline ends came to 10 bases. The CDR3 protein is CASSIARGETQYF. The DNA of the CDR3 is TGTGCCAGTAGTATTGCCCGCGGGGAGACCCAGTACTTC.

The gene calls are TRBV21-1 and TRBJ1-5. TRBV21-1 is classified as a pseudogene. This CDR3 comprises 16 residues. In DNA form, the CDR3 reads TGTGCCAGCAGTCTCCCGGGTCTTCCTAACAATCAGCCCCAGCATTTT. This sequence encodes CASSLPGLPNNQPQHF.

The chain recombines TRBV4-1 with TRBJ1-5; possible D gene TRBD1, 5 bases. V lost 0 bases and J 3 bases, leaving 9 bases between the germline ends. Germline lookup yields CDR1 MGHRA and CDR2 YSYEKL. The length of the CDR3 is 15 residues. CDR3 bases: TGCGCCAGCAGCCAAGAAGAGACAGTCAATCAGCCCCAGCATTTT. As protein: CASSQEETVNQPQHF.

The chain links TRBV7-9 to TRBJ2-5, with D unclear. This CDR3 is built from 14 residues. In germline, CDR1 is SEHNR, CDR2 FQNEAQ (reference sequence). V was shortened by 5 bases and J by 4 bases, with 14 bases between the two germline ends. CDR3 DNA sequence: TGTGCCAGCAGCCCCTATGGGCCCCGAGAGACCCAGTACTTC. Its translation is CASSPYGPRETQYF.

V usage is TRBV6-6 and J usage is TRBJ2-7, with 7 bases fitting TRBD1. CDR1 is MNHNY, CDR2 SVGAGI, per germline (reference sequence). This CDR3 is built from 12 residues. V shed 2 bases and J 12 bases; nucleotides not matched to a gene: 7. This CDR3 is CASSYRTGPLYF. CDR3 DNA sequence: TGTGCCAGCAGTTACCGGACAGGCCCCCTGTACTTC.

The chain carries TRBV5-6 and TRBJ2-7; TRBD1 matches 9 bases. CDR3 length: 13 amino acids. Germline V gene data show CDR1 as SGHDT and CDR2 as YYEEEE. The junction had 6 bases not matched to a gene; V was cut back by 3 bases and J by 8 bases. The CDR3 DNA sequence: TGTGCCAGCAGCTGGACAGGGGAAGTCCAGCAGTACTTC. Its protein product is CASSWTGEVQQYF.

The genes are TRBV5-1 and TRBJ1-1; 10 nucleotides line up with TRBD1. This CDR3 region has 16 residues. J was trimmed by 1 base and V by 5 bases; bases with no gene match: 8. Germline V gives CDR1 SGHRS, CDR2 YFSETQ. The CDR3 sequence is CASSLTGGAQNTEAFF. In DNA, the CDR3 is TGCGCCAGCAGTCTGACAGGGGGCGCACAGAACACTGAAGCTTTCTTT. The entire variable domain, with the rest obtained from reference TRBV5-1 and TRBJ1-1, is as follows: KAGVTQTPRYLIKTRGQQVTLSCSPISGHRSVSWYQQTPGQGLQFLFEYFSETQRNKGNFPGRFSGRQFSNSRSEMNVSTLELGDSALYLCASSLTGGAQNTEAFFGQGTRLTVV.

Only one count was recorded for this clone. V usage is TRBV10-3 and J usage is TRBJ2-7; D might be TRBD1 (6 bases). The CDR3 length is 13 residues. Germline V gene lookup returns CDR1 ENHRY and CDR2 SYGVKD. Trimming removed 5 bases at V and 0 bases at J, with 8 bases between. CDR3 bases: TGTGCCATCAGTCAGGACAGCTCCTACGAGCAGTACTTC. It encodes CAISQDSSYEQYF.

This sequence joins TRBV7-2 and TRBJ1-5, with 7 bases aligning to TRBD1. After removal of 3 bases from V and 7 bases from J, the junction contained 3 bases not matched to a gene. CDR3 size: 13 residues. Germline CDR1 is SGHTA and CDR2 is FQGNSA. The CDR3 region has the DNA TGTGCCAGCAGCTTGAGGGGGCAACAGCCCCAGCATTTT. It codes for CASSLRGQQPQHF.

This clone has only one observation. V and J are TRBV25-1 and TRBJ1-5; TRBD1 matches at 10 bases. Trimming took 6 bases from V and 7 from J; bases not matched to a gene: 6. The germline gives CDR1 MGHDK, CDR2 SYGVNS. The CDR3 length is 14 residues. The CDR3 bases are TGTGCCAGCAGCCAGACAGGGGGCGGGCAGCCCCAGCATTTT. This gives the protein CASSQTGGGQPQHF.

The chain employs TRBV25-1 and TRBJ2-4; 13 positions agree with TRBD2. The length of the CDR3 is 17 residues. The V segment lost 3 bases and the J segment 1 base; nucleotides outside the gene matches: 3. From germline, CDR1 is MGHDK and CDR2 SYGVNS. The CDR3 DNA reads TGTGCCAGCAGTGAGCCGACTAGCGGGGGGGCCAAAAACATTCAGTACTTC. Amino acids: CASSEPTSGGAKNIQYF.

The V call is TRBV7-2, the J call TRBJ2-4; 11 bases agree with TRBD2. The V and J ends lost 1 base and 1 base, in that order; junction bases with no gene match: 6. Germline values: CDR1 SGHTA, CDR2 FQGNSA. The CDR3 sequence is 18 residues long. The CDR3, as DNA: TGTGCCAGCAGCTTAGGATCTAGCGGGGGGTTTGCCAAAAACATTCAGTACTTC. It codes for CASSLGSSGGFAKNIQYF.

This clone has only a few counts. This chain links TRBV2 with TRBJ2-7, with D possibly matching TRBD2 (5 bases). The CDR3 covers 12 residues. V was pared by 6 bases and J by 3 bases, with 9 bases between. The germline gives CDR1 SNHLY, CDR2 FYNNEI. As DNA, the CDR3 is TGTGCCAGCAGACTAGGGAACTACGAGCAGTACTTC. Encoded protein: CASRLGNYEQYF.

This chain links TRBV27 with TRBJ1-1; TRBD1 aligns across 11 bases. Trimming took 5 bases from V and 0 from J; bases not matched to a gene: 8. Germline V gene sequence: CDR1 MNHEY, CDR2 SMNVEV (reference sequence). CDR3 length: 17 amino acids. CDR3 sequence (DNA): TGTGCCAGCAGTGTGCGGACAGGGGGCCTAATGAACACTGAAGCTTTCTTT. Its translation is CASSVRTGGLMNTEAFF.

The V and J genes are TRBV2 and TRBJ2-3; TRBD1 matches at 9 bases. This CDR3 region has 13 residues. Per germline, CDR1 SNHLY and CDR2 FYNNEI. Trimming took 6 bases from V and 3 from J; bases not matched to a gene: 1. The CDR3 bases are TGTGCCAGCAGGGGACAGGGAACAGATACGCAGTATTTT. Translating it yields CASRGQGTDTQYF.

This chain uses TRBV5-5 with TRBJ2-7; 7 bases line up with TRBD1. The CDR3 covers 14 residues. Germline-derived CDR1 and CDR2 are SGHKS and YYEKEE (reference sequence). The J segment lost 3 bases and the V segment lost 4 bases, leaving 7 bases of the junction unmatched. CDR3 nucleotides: TGTGCCAGCAGCAGAAACAGGGGTTACTACGAGCAGTACTTC. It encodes CASSRNRGYYEQYF.

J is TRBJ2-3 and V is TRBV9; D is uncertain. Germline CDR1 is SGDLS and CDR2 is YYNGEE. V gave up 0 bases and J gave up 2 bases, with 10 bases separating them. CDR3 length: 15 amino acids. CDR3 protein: CASSVDGSFTDTQYF. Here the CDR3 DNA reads TGTGCCAGCAGCGTAGACGGTAGCTTCACAGATACGCAGTATTTT.

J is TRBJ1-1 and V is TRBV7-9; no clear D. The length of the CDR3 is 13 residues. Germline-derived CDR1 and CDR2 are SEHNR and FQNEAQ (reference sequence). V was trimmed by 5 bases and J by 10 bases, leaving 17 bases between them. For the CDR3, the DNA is TGTGCCAGCAGCCCAGAGGTCGGGGTAGGAGCTTTCTTT. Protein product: CASSPEVGVGAFF.